Shown below are 17 T cell receptor beta chains from a single sample sequenced in a study of naive and memory T cell subsets. Points from the study as a whole: A few larger clonotypes appeared in naive repertoires, especially CD8, possibly memory cells re-expressing CD45RA.

Two oligonucleotides, mixed equimolar, formed the beta constant-region primer covering TRBC1 and TRBC2. The ligated cDNA underwent four PCR rounds using SP2 and nested alpha and beta constant-region primers. TCRdb re-derived calls from the UMI-ligation and nested PCR reads in MiXCR, one entry per CDR3 protein. This sample has roughly 150,000 distinct CDR3 sequences, with roughly 20% found just once. No antigen has been identified for these receptors. The sample was naive CD4+ T cells from blood. These TCRs come from a human donor in good health.

This clonotype was seen a few times. The chain couples TRBV20-1 to TRBJ2-3; D assignment may be TRBD1 or TRBD2 (7 bases each). This CDR3 has 16 residues. Germline V gene lookup returns CDR1 DFQATT and CDR2 SNEGSKA (reference sequence). The V gene lost 3 bases and the J gene lost 3 bases, with 19 bases spanning the gap. In DNA form, the CDR3 reads TGCAGTGCTAGTTGGGCAGGGGGAGGGTCGACAGATACGCAGTATTTT. This translates into CSASWAGGGSTDTQYF.

This chain connects TRBV19 to TRBJ2-7; no clear D gene. This CDR3 comprises 14 residues. The V end lost 2 bases, the J end lost 2 bases, and 10 bases lay between the germline ends. Looked up from germline, CDR1 is LNHDA and CDR2 is SQIVND (reference sequence). The CDR3 region is CASSINTKTYEQYF. The CDR3, as DNA: TGTGCCAGTAGTATAAACACAAAAACCTACGAGCAGTACTTC.

This chain connects TRBV29-1 to TRBJ2-1; 7 bases map to TRBD2. Losses at the gene ends were 8 bases for V and 8 bases for J; bases not matched to a gene: 6. The CDR3 has 11 amino acids. The germline V gene has CDR1 SQVTM and CDR2 ANQGSEA. The CDR3 nucleotides read TGCAGCTCAGGGAGGGGCCATGAGCAGTTCTTC. Translation gives CSSGRGHEQFF.

The chain is built from TRBV9 and TRBJ2-2, with a tentative D call TRBD1 (5 bases). The CDR3 totals 13 residues. The V end lost 6 bases, the J end lost 4 bases, and 10 bases lay between the germline ends. Germline V gene lookup returns CDR1 SGDLS and CDR2 YYNGEE. The CDR3 loop is CASTWGGTGELFF. CDR3 coding DNA: TGTGCCAGCACCTGGGGCGGCACCGGGGAGCTGTTTTTT.

V gene TRBV20-1 combines with J gene TRBJ2-7; D is undetermined. V lost 3 bases to trimming and J lost 2 bases, with 11 bases between them. Germline V gives CDR1 DFQATT, CDR2 SNEGSKA (reference sequence). This CDR3 has 13 amino acids. The CDR3 loop is CSARPMGTYEQYF. CDR3 DNA sequence: TGCAGTGCTAGGCCGATGGGGACCTACGAGCAGTACTTC.

In this sample, this clonotype turned up once. The chain couples TRBV5-6 to TRBJ1-5; possibly TRBD1 for D (5 bases). Between the trimmed V and J ends, which lost 1 base and 2 bases, there was a span of 16 bases. Germline V gene lookup returns CDR1 SGHDT and CDR2 YYEEEE. This CDR3 comprises 17 residues. CDR3 nucleotide sequence: TGTGCCAGCAGCTTGCATTTGGGGGGTTGGGGCAATCAGCCCCAGCATTTT. It codes for CASSLHLGGWGNQPQHF.

This chain uses TRBV12-3 or TRBV12-4 with TRBJ2-3; TRBD2 agrees at 10 bases. This CDR3 spans 15 amino acids. The V segment lost 8 bases and the J segment 4 bases; nucleotides outside the gene matches: 9. CDR3 in DNA: TGTGCCAGCTCCTCGCCAGCGGGAGGGCCAGATACGCAGTATTTT. It specifies CASSSPAGGPDTQYF.

This clonotype was recorded many times. CDR3 loop: CASSESGRLNQPQHF. For the CDR3, the DNA is TGCGCCAGCAGTGAGTCCGGGAGACTCAATCAGCCCCAGCATTTT. The chain links TRBV10-2 to TRBJ1-5; D not certain. The V and J ends lost 0 bases and 3 bases respectively, with 9 bases between them. Germline CDR1 reads WSHSY; CDR2 reads SAAADI. The CDR3 runs to 15 residues.

The sample holds many counts of this clonotype. The CDR3 is CASSPHQNYGYTF. CDR3 in DNA: TGTGCCAGCAGCCCACATCAGAACTATGGCTACACCTTC. The chain couples TRBV3-1 to TRBJ1-2; the D is unclear. V gave up 4 bases and J gave up 2 bases, with 8 bases separating them. Germline lookup yields CDR1 LGHDT and CDR2 YNNKEL (reference sequence). The CDR3 runs to 13 residues.

This clonotype appeared a few times. The chain has TRBV10-2 and TRBJ2-1, with 10 bases aligning to TRBD2. The V gene end was trimmed by 6 bases and the J gene end by 4 bases; junction bases not matched to a gene: 3. Germline CDR1 reads WSHSY; CDR2 reads SAAADI. The CDR3 loop spans 14 amino acids. In DNA, the CDR3 is TGCGCCAGCAGGACACTAGCGGGATACAATGAGCAGTTCTTC. It codes for CASRTLAGYNEQFF.

The rearrangement links TRBV5-1 to TRBJ2-1, with D tentatively TRBD1 (6 bases). V gave up 0 bases and J gave up 6 bases, with 13 bases separating them. The germline gives CDR1 SGHRS, CDR2 YFSETQ. There are 15 residues in the CDR3. Here the CDR3 reads CASSLDLGARNEQFF. The DNA of the CDR3 is TGCGCCAGCAGCTTGGATTTGGGGGCACGCAATGAGCAGTTCTTC.

This clonotype was observed a few times. The V and J genes are TRBV29-1 and TRBJ2-3, with TRBD2 matching over 12 bases. The CDR3 has 16 amino acids. V was clipped by 0 bases and J by 4 bases; unmatched bases: 5. Germline CDR1 SQVTM, CDR2 ANQGSEA. The CDR3 spells CSVEDATSGSADTQYF. CDR3 coding DNA: TGCAGCGTTGAAGATGCGACTAGCGGGAGCGCAGATACGCAGTATTTT.

This clonotype was observed a handful of times. The chain has TRBV4-2 and TRBJ2-3, with D perhaps matching TRBD1 or TRBD2 (6 bases each). The CDR3 consists of 16 residues. Germline V gene lookup returns CDR1 LGHNA and CDR2 YNFKEQ. V was shortened by 0 bases and J by 2 bases, with 12 bases between the two germline ends. CDR3: CASSQEGGWATDTQYF. CDR3 coding DNA: TGTGCCAGCAGCCAAGAAGGGGGGTGGGCCACAGATACGCAGTATTTT.

This chain joins TRBV29-1 and TRBJ2-7; D may be TRBD2 (6 bases). Germline assignment: CDR1 SQVTM and CDR2 ANQGSEA. This CDR3 is built from 15 residues. V lost 4 bases and J 6 bases, leaving 22 bases between the germline ends. For the CDR3, the DNA is TGCAGCGTTGGGCTATTGGATCGGGGGTGGCCCGAGCAGTACTTC. Protein: CSVGLLDRGWPEQYF.

This clonotype was counted a few times. For the CDR3, the DNA is TGTGCCAGCAGTGGTTGGACAGGCCAAGAGACCCAGTACTTC. Protein: CASSGWTGQETQYF. The chain combines TRBV6-1 with TRBJ2-5; TRBD1 matches at 7 bases. V lost 4 bases and J lost 1; bases outside the gene matches: 3. The CDR3 totals 14 residues. From germline, CDR1 is MNHNS and CDR2 SASEGT.

In DNA form, the CDR3 reads TGTGCCAGCAGCTCGAGGGGGGGGTTACAGAGGAACACTGAAGCTTTCTTT. This encodes CASSSRGGLQRNTEAFF. The gene calls are TRBV7-9 and TRBJ1-1; maybe TRBD1 (6 bases). The germline V and J ends were trimmed by 4 bases and 1 base, with 19 bases remaining between them. Germline V CDR1 and CDR2: SEHNR, FQNEAQ (reference sequence). This CDR3 spans 17 amino acids.

This chain links TRBV2 with TRBJ2-7; 7 bases map to TRBD2. The CDR3 sequence is 15 residues long. Germline assignment: CDR1 SNHLY and CDR2 FYNNEI. The trim removed 7 bases at V and 3 bases at J, leaving 12 bases unmatched. DNA for the CDR3: TGTGCCAGCATTGGGACGGGACTATCTAGCTACGAGCAGTACTTC. Encoded protein: CASIGTGLSSYEQYF. Full variable domain (rest looked up from reference TRBV2 and TRBJ2-7): EPEVTQTPSHQVTQMGQEVILRCVPISNHLYFYWYRQILGQKVEFLVSFYNNEISEKSEIFDDQFSVERPDGSNFTLKIRSTKLEDSAMYFCASIGTGLSSYEQYFGPGTRLTVT.